This record looks at one T cell receptor beta chain sequence and its context. The antigen remains unidentified. This record comes from a study of cytomegalovirus exposure and HLA in healthy donors. Study background: Falling in the Caucasian-associated ancestry cluster were 65% to 90% of about 400 genotyped donors. Study-wide results and caveats: The only immune exposure information that was available was CMV serostatus. A later analysis linked a missense DCLRE1C variant to TCR beta V- and J-gene trimming. Looking again later, the authors saw that most CMV-associated TCR beta chains seemed HLA-restricted.

Primers for the PCR totalled 60 Vbeta and 13 Jbeta. TCRdb keeps only in-frame clones here, not all; method: immunoSEQ multiplex PCR. The data contain approximately 100,000 clones, under 80% of them singletons. CDR3 size: 17 residues. With 5 bases clipped from V and 4 bases from J, the junction kept 13 bases outside the gene matches. Per germline, CDR1 SGHNT and CDR2 YENEEA. The chain couples TRBV11-3 to TRBJ2-3; 9 nucleotides match TRBD1. The sequenced sample consisted of PBMCs. The clonotype was recovered from a male donor in good health and CMV-seronegative. This CDR3 reads CASSQATGTGLSDTQYF. The CDR3 bases are TGTGCCAGCAGCCAGGCTACAGGGACAGGGCTATCAGATACGCAGTATTTT.